The next 29 T cell receptor beta chains were all read from a single sample in a study of blood T cell repertoires in COVID-19 (dated by TCRdb to 2018 to 2020). Preparation of the library involved the immunoSEQ multiplex PCR assay. Here the immuneACCESS table is served through TCRdb, limited to in-frame sequences with V and J called. Missing clones are a known gap in these copies; in checked studies unresolved V genes cover under half, and the rest lacks a known reason. Here the sample has roughly 99,000 clones; 79% occur a single time. The top ten clones comprise over 15% of the sample. The sequencing sample was made of peripheral blood. All receptors come from a woman older than 75 with active or convalescent COVID-19.

This chain links TRBV19 with TRBJ1-2; D perhaps matches TRBD1 (5 bases). V lost 9 bases and J 2 bases, leaving 16 bases between the germline ends. The CDR3 has 14 amino acids. Germline-derived CDR1 and CDR2 are LNHDA and SQIVND (reference sequence). The CDR3 loop reads CASGGTNTNYGYTF. The CDR3 DNA sequence: TGTGCCAGCGGGGGGACCAACACCAACTATGGCTACACCTTC.

V and J are TRBV29-1 and TRBJ1-1; D gene uncertain. This CDR3 has 13 residues. CDR1 is SQVTM and CDR2 is ANQGSEA in the germline V gene. V lost 4 bases, J lost 2 bases, and 11 bases lay in between. The CDR3 region has the DNA TGCAGCGTTGGAGGTGTACATAACACTGAAGCTTTCTTT. Translating it yields CSVGGVHNTEAFF.

CDR3 DNA: TGTGCCAGCAGTTCGGGATGGAGCAATCAGCCCCAGCATTTT. This translates into CASSSGWSNQPQHF. This chain joins TRBV27 and TRBJ1-5, with unresolved D. This CDR3 spans 14 amino acids. Trimming stripped 4 bases from V and 1 base from J, with 8 bases between. Per the germline V gene, CDR1 is MNHEY and CDR2 is SMNVEV (reference sequence).

The chain has TRBV6-4 and TRBJ1-5; possible D gene TRBD1, 5 bases. V was shortened by 5 bases and J by 6 bases, with 17 bases between the two germline ends. Germline V gene data show CDR1 as MRHNA and CDR2 as SNTAGT. The CDR3 runs 15 residues. This CDR3 reads CASSRRGVIRQPQHF. The CDR3 bases are TGTGCCAGCAGTCGGCGGGGGGTAATACGTCAGCCCCAGCATTTT.

The V gene is TRBV6-6, the J gene TRBJ1-1, with a tentative D call TRBD1 (6 bases). Germline lookup yields CDR1 MNHNY and CDR2 SVGAGI (reference sequence). The CDR3 has 14 amino acids. The V end lost 7 bases, the J end lost 4 bases, and 16 bases lay between the germline ends. CDR3 nucleotide sequence: TGTGCCAGCAACGACAGGCAGTATCGCACTGAAGCTTTCTTT. Its protein product is CASNDRQYRTEAFF.

This chain uses TRBV2 with TRBJ2-1, with 10 bases that match TRBD1. The V gene end was trimmed by 6 bases and the J gene end by 4 bases; junction bases not matched to a gene: 3. CDR1 is SNHLY and CDR2 is FYNNEI in the germline V gene. The CDR3 extends over 14 amino acids. The CDR3 DNA sequence: TGTGCCAGCAGGACAGGGGGCGGATACAATGAGCAGTTCTTC. It encodes CASRTGGGYNEQFF.

This clone appeared a single time. This chain joins TRBV6-1 and TRBJ2-7, with 10 bases identical to TRBD2. V shed 5 bases and J 3 bases; nucleotides not matched to a gene: 7. This CDR3 is built from 15 residues. Germline V gene data show CDR1 as MNHNS and CDR2 as SASEGT. The chain's CDR3 is CASSQRAGGYYEQYF. The CDR3, as DNA: TGTGCCAGCAGTCAAAGAGCGGGAGGGTACTACGAGCAGTACTTC.

The chain recombines TRBV6-5 with TRBJ1-1; 9 bases align to TRBD1. Germline V gene lookup returns CDR1 MNHEY and CDR2 SVGAGI. With 1 base clipped from V and 4 bases from J, the junction kept 7 bases outside the gene matches. The CDR3 spans 16 residues. CDR3 region: CASSYLGPGQGTEAFF. Written as DNA, the CDR3 is TGTGCCAGCAGTTACTTGGGGCCGGGACAGGGCACTGAAGCTTTCTTT.

The V and J genes are TRBV28 and TRBJ1-5; TRBD1 is a possible D gene (6 bases). Germline-derived CDR1 and CDR2 are MDHEN and SYDVKM. The CDR3 loop spans 12 amino acids. The DNA for the CDR3 is TGTGTCGTACAGGGTAGCAATCAGCCCCAGCATTTT. Its translation: CVVQGSNQPQHF.

This chain uses TRBV19 with TRBJ2-3, with 11 bases identical to TRBD2. Germline CDR1 and CDR2: LNHDA and SQIVND (reference sequence). Trimming at V came to 2 bases and at J to 0 bases, leaving 4 bases not matched to a gene. This CDR3 has 17 residues. DNA of the CDR3: TGTGCCAGTAGTATAACTAGCGGGGGAACTAGCACAGATACGCAGTATTTT. Translated, it gives CASSITSGGTSTDTQYF.

This clone was seen only once. V gene TRBV4-1 combines with J gene TRBJ2-2; 8 nucleotides agree with TRBD1. The germline CDR1 and CDR2 sequences are MGHRA and YSYEKL. The CDR3 is 16 residues long. Losses at the gene ends were 1 base for V and 7 bases for J; bases not matched to a gene: 8. The CDR3 is CASSQGPGGELGELFF. The CDR3 nucleotides are TGCGCCAGCAGCCAAGGCCCAGGGGGCGAGCTCGGGGAGCTGTTTTTT.

The rearrangement links TRBV2 to TRBJ2-5; 9 positions agree with TRBD2. Trimming removed 6 bases from V and 5 bases from J; junction bases left unmatched: 7. Looked up from germline, CDR1 is SNHLY and CDR2 is FYNNEI. The CDR3 has 14 amino acids. The chain's CDR3 is CASRAGGPLETQYF. The CDR3 DNA reads as TGTGCCAGCAGGGCGGGAGGGCCCCTGGAGACCCAGTACTTC.

The rearrangement joins TRBV4-2 to TRBJ2-1; D is perhaps TRBD2 (6 bases). Trimming left V 1 base short and J 8 bases short, with 15 bases between. The V gene's germline CDR1 is LGHNA and CDR2 YNFKEQ. The CDR3 length is 15 residues. The CDR3 DNA reads TGTGCCAGCAGCCAAGCGGGAGATCTATCGGATGAGCAGTTCTTC. Translation gives CASSQAGDLSDEQFF.

The chain employs TRBV11-1 and TRBJ1-2; 7 bases align to TRBD1. The CDR3 has 15 amino acids. Losses at the gene ends were 4 bases for V and 6 bases for J; bases not matched to a gene: 11. The germline V gene has CDR1 SGHAT and CDR2 FQDESV (reference sequence). CDR3 loop: CASSSNPTGSNGYTF. CDR3 DNA: TGTGCCAGCAGCTCAAACCCGACAGGGAGTAATGGCTACACCTTC. Complete variable domain (other parts from reference TRBV11-1 and TRBJ1-2): EAEVAQSPRYKITEKSQAVAFWCDPISGHATLYWYRQILGQGPELLVQFQDESVVDDSQLPKDRFSAERLKGVDSTLKIQPAELGDSAMYLCASSSNPTGSNGYTFGSGTRLTVV.

This chain uses TRBV27 with TRBJ2-1; 13 bases are shared with TRBD2. The germline V gene encodes CDR1 MNHEY and CDR2 SMNVEV (reference sequence). The trim removed 4 bases at V and 2 bases at J, leaving 5 bases unmatched. The CDR3 totals 17 residues. CDR3 sequence (DNA): TGTGCCAGCAGTTACCGACTAGCGGGAGGTCCCTACAATGAGCAGTTCTTC. Translated, it gives CASSYRLAGGPYNEQFF.

This clone has a handful of counts. The rearrangement links TRBV10-3 to TRBJ1-1; D perhaps matches TRBD1 (6 bases). Per germline, CDR1 ENHRY and CDR2 SYGVKD. The CDR3 has 19 amino acids. V gave up 6 bases and J gave up 4 bases, with 30 bases separating them. CDR3 nucleotides: TGTGCCATCAGGGTGCGGGGGGGACAAAAGACAGGAGTCGGCACTGAAGCTTTCTTT. This sequence encodes CAIRVRGGQKTGVGTEAFF.

The chain joins TRBV3-1 (or the pseudogene TRBV3-2) to TRBJ1-2; a possible D gene is TRBD1 (6 bases). Trimming left V 1 base short and J 5 bases short, with 14 bases between. The CDR3 loop spans 15 amino acids. Germline V gene lookup returns CDR1 LGHDT and CDR2 YNNKEL (reference sequence). Here the CDR3 DNA reads TGTGCCAGCAGCCAAGTGGGGGGGCAGGGATATGGCTACACCTTC. Encoded protein: CASSQVGGQGYGYTF.

The V gene is TRBV29-1, the J gene TRBJ2-5; 10 bases agree with TRBD1. The germline CDR1 and CDR2 sequences are SQVTM and ANQGSEA. Unmatched junction bases numbered 8, after V lost 7 bases and J lost 0 bases. This CDR3 has 15 amino acids. DNA of the CDR3: TGCAGCGCCCATGGACAGGGGGGGTACCAAGAGACCCAGTACTTC. Translated, it gives CSAHGQGGYQETQYF.

The V call is TRBV7-2, the J call TRBJ1-2, with no clear D. The CDR3 extends over 12 amino acids. The germline V gene encodes CDR1 SGHTA and CDR2 FQGNSA. Trimming pared 6 bases from V and 8 bases from J, leaving 13 bases between. CDR3 DNA sequence: TGTGCCAGCAGTCCATATGGTCGGGGCTACACCTTC. Its protein product is CASSPYGRGYTF.

V and J are TRBV2 and TRBJ2-7; D gene unclear. The length of the CDR3 is 10 residues. Germline V lookup: CDR1 SNHLY, CDR2 FYNNEI. V shed 8 bases and J shed 9 bases, with 11 bases lying between them. In nucleotides, the CDR3 is TGTGCCAGCTATCAGGCTCGGCAGTACTTC. It specifies CASYQARQYF.

The V and J genes are TRBV4-2 and TRBJ2-5; D remains ambiguous. This CDR3 comprises 15 residues. The germline CDR1 and CDR2 sequences are LGHNA and YNFKEQ. Trimming removed 2 bases from V and 1 base from J, with 11 bases in between. The CDR3 coding sequence is TGTGCCAGCAGCCAAACCGCAGGCCTCCAAGAGACCCAGTACTTC. Translating gives CASSQTAGLQETQYF.

Comments on this clone: The junction differs from germline at one of its ends, possibly a read error. The chain recombines TRBV5-1 with TRBJ2-1; 14 bases map to TRBD2. Germline V gene sequence: CDR1 SGHRS, CDR2 YFSETQ. CDR3 length equals 18 residues. The DNA for the CDR3 is TGTGCCAGCAGCTGGGGACTAGCGGGAGCTTCCTCGGGCAATGAGCAGTTCTTC. Protein product: CASSWGLAGASSGNEQFF.

This clone was seen a few times. The DNA for the CDR3 is TGTGCCAGCAGCTTATACGAGCGGGGGTCGTACCAAGAGACCCAGTACTTC. Its translation is CASSLYERGSYQETQYF. This chain connects TRBV7-6 to TRBJ2-5; 8 bases are shared with TRBD2. The CDR3 loop spans 17 amino acids. Germline lookup yields CDR1 SGHVS and CDR2 FNYEAQ. The junction had 8 bases not matched to a gene; V was cut back by 2 bases and J by 0 bases.

The CDR3 nucleotides read TGTGCCAGCAGCCGCGAGAGAGCGGGACACAATGAGCAGTTCTTC. Encoded protein: CASSRERAGHNEQFF. The V and J genes are TRBV6-5 and TRBJ2-1; 7 bases are shared with TRBD2. Germline trimming cut 6 bases from V and 5 bases from J; bases unmatched to any gene: 10. CDR1 is MNHEY and CDR2 is SVGAGI in the germline V gene. This CDR3 contains 15 residues.

V usage is TRBV2 and J usage is TRBJ2-7; 11 bases are a match to TRBD2. The CDR3 runs to 15 residues. Germline CDR1 reads SNHLY; CDR2 reads FYNNEI. With V trimmed by 7 bases and J by 0 bases, 5 bases remained unmatched. The DNA of the CDR3 is TGTGCCAGCAAACCTAGCGGGAGGTCCTCCTACGAGCAGTACTTC. It yields the protein CASKPSGRSSYEQYF.

The chain recombines TRBV28 with TRBJ2-3; 12 nucleotides line up with TRBD1. CDR1 and CDR2 from the germline V gene are MDHEN and SYDVKM. The trim removed 3 bases at V and 2 bases at J, leaving 0 bases unmatched. This CDR3 has 15 residues. The DNA for the CDR3 is TGTGCCAGCAGTTTGGGACAGGGGGCCACAGATACGCAGTATTTT. Translation: CASSLGQGATDTQYF.

The V and J genes are TRBV7-8 and TRBJ1-2; 8 bases line up with TRBD1. Looked up from germline, CDR1 is SGHVS and CDR2 is FQNEAQ. CDR3 length: 13 residues. V trimming: 5 bases; J trimming: 7 bases; junction bases outside the gene matches: 6. This CDR3 reads CASSKGQASGYTF. The CDR3 nucleotides read TGTGCCAGCAGCAAGGGACAGGCGTCTGGCTACACCTTC. The full variable domain, its missing parts supplied by reference TRBV7-8 and TRBJ1-2, is GAGVSQSPRYKVAKRGQDVALRCDPISGHVSLFWYQQALGQGPEFLTYFQNEAQLDKSGLPSDRFFAERPEGSVSTLKIQRTQQEDSAVYLCASSKGQASGYTFGSGTRLTVV.

CDR3: CASSLGQGGSPLHF. The CDR3 nucleotides are TGTGCCAGCAGCCTAGGACAGGGAGGTTCACCCCTCCACTTT. This sequence joins TRBV3-1 (or the pseudogene TRBV3-2) and TRBJ1-6, with 8 nucleotides matching TRBD1. The CDR3 has 14 amino acids. V was pared by 4 bases and J by 9 bases, with 5 bases of the junction left unmatched. Germline values: CDR1 LGHDT, CDR2 YNNKEL (reference sequence).

This clone was observed many times. V usage is TRBV18 and J usage is TRBJ2-3, with 15 bases fitting TRBD2. This CDR3 is 17 amino acids long. The ends lost 2 bases at V and 4 bases at J; junction bases unmatched: 4. In germline, CDR1 is KGHSH, CDR2 LQKENI. The CDR3 region has the DNA TGTGCCAGCTCACCAGGGACTAGCGGGAGGAGGTCAGATACGCAGTATTTT. This codes for CASSPGTSGRRSDTQYF.